Presented here are 11 T cell receptor beta chains from one specimen sequenced in a study of PD-L1 blockade in urothelial cancer. The time point denotes: pretreatment peripheral blood. Assay: immunoSEQ multiplex PCR; the TCRdb copy retains only in-frame clones and omits some. The data contain approximately 45,000 clones, approximately 78% of them seen just once; the ten biggest clones take up approximately 1.9%. The material was PBMCs, obtained around atezolizumab (anti-PD-L1) treatment. These receptors were taken from a man between 45 and 60 years old with urothelial cancer.

This CDR3 reads CASSEAQVGAWSPLHF. CDR3 in DNA: TGTGCCAGCAGTGAAGCTCAGGTGGGGGCCTGGTCACCCCTCCACTTT. The chain recombines TRBV6-1 with TRBJ1-6, with TRBD1 as a possible D gene (6 bases). Trimming took 0 bases from V and 10 from J, leaving 16 bases between them. The V gene's germline CDR1 is MNHNS and CDR2 SASEGT. CDR3 length: 16 amino acids.

This chain uses TRBV19 with TRBJ1-5; D not certain. Trimming cost V 8 bases and J 1 base, with 12 bases left between them. The CDR3 loop spans 14 amino acids. Looked up from germline, CDR1 is LNHDA and CDR2 is SQIVND (reference sequence). As DNA, the CDR3 is TGTGCCAGTCGCCTCGGGATGAGCAATCAGCCCCAGCATTTT. Its translation is CASRLGMSNQPQHF. Filled out from reference TRBV19 and TRBJ1-5, the complete variable domain reads DGGITQSPKYLFRKEGQNVTLSCEQNLNHDAMYWYRQDPGQGLRLIYYSQIVNDFQKGDIAEGYSVSREKKESFPLTVTSAQKNPTAFYLCASRLGMSNQPQHFGDGTRLSIL.

The chain uses TRBV10-3 and TRBJ2-7, with D possibly TRBD1 on 6 matching bases. Germline CDR1 is ENHRY and CDR2 is SYGVKD. The length of the CDR3 is 14 residues. The V and J ends lost 3 bases and 0 bases respectively, with 9 bases between them. CDR3 residues: CAISDGTTSYEQYV. In nucleotides, the CDR3 is TGTGCCATCAGTGATGGGACAACCTCCTACGAGCAGTACGTC.

The rearrangement links TRBV25-1 to TRBJ2-7; 9 nucleotides line up with TRBD2. Trimming removed 2 bases from V and 0 bases from J; junction bases left unmatched: 11. This CDR3 spans 18 amino acids. Germline values: CDR1 MGHDK, CDR2 SYGVNS. The CDR3 is CASSEPTRTSVNSYEQYF. CDR3 sequence (DNA): TGTGCCAGCAGTGAACCTACCCGGACTAGCGTCAACTCCTACGAGCAGTACTTC.

This chain connects TRBV18 to TRBJ2-3; the D is unclear. From germline, CDR1 is KGHSH and CDR2 LQKENI. The CDR3 totals 14 residues. Trimming removed 3 bases from V and 1 base from J, with 8 bases in between. The CDR3 DNA is TGTGCCAGCTCACCCTCCCCGGGCACAGATACGCAGTATTTT. Protein sequence: CASSPSPGTDTQYF.

The V and J genes are TRBV5-4 and TRBJ2-3; TRBD2 is a possible D gene (5 bases). Germline CDR1 is SGHNT and CDR2 is YYREEE (reference sequence). The CDR3 consists of 15 residues. V gave up 0 bases and J gave up 5 bases, with 13 bases separating them. The CDR3 is CASSLEAARGDTQYF. The CDR3 coding sequence is TGTGCCAGCAGCTTGGAGGCGGCCCGGGGAGATACGCAGTATTTT.

The CDR3 nucleotides read TGCGCCCGACGGAGAGGGCCCTCCTACGAGCAGTACGTC. It is translated as CARRRGPSYEQYV. This chain joins TRBV5-1 and TRBJ2-7; a possible D gene is TRBD2 (5 bases). Germline lookup yields CDR1 SGHRS and CDR2 YFSETQ. V was clipped by 10 bases and J by 0 bases, with 14 bases between them. The CDR3 spans 13 residues.

This chain links TRBV5-4 with TRBJ2-1, with a tentative D call TRBD2 (6 bases). V dropped 4 bases and J dropped 10 bases, with 9 bases sitting between them. Germline assignment: CDR1 SGHNT and CDR2 YYREEE (reference sequence). The CDR3 is 11 amino acids. CDR3 residues: CASSAGSEQFF. CDR3 in DNA: TGTGCCAGCAGCGCGGGGAGCGAGCAGTTCTTC. Based on the CDR3 plus reference TRBV5-4 and TRBJ2-1, the full variable domain is ETGVTQSPTHLIKTRGQQVTLRCSSQSGHNTVSWYQQALGQGPQFIFQYYREEENGRGNFPPRFSGLQFPNYSSELNVNALELDDSALYLCASSAGSEQFFGPGTRLTVL.

The chain combines TRBV6-1 with TRBJ1-2; the D gene is possibly TRBD1 (6 bases). The CDR3 consists of 14 residues. Trimming pared 3 bases from V and 2 bases from J, leaving 10 bases between. Germline V lookup: CDR1 MNHNS, CDR2 SASEGT. CDR3 amino acids: CASSDYRANYGYTF. CDR3 DNA sequence: TGTGCCAGCAGTGATTACAGGGCAAACTATGGCTACACCTTC.

The chain carries TRBV11-2 and TRBJ2-4, with a possible D match to TRBD2 (5 bases). The CDR3 is 16 residues long. In germline, CDR1 is SGHAT, CDR2 FQNNGV. Trimming removed 3 bases at V and 0 bases at J, with 12 bases between. In DNA, the CDR3 is TGTGCCAGCAGCTTGTTAGGAGGACTAGCCAAAAACATTCAGTACTTC. Its translation is CASSLLGGLAKNIQYF. The variable domain in full, completed from reference TRBV11-2 and TRBJ2-4, reads EAGVAQSPRYKIIEKRQSVAFWCNPISGHATLYWYQQILGQGPKLLIQFQNNGVVDDSQLPKDRFSAERLKGVDSTLKIQPAKLEDSAVYLCASSLLGGLAKNIQYFGAGTRLSVL.

The chain combines TRBV6-5 with TRBJ1-1; TRBD1 agrees at 7 bases. Losses at the gene ends were 7 bases for V and 5 bases for J; bases not matched to a gene: 4. The length of the CDR3 is 12 residues. Germline V CDR1 and CDR2: MNHEY, SVGAGI. The CDR3 sequence is CASTNRGTEAFF. CDR3 bases: TGTGCCAGCACCAACAGGGGAACTGAAGCTTTCTTT.